The source of this T cell receptor (beta chain) is a study of naive and memory T cell subsets. This clonotype was seen more than once but under ten times. The beta constant-region primer was an equimolar mix of two oligonucleotides covering TRBC1 and TRBC2. The ligated cDNA underwent four PCR rounds using SP2 and nested alpha and beta constant-region primers. MiXCR, run by TCRdb on the UMI-ligation and nested PCR reads, gives a single entry per CDR3 protein. This table has more than 100,000 distinct CDR3 sequences, around 35% appearing once. V gave up 1 base and J gave up 10 bases, with 10 bases separating them. There are 12 residues in the CDR3. Germline-derived CDR1 and CDR2 are MDHEN and SYDVKM.

This chain uses TRBV28 with TRBJ2-5; D is perhaps TRBD2 (6 bases). The TCR was taken from a human donor in good health. The specimen sequenced was central memory CD4+ T cells from blood. The CDR3 DNA reads as TGTGCCAGCAGTTTATCGGGGGTAGGCCAGTACTTC. Translation: CASSLSGVGQYF.